These 26 T cell receptor beta chains originate from one sample sequenced in a study of control samples from healthy donors and cancer patients. The protocol was immunoSEQ multiplex PCR, while the TCRdb copy is restricted to in-frame clones and leaves out a portion. The sample yields under 200,000 clones, about 94% seen once. What was sequenced was blood. Receptors originate from a woman aged 25 to 39 in good health.

The J gene is TRBJ2-4, the V gene TRBV27; D may be TRBD1 or TRBD2 (5 bases each). This CDR3 has 13 amino acids. Germline CDR1 MNHEY, CDR2 SMNVEV (reference sequence). V was cut by 9 bases and J by 6 bases, with 15 bases left in between. The CDR3 nucleotides are TGTGCCAGTTGGGACCCTCAACCAAACATTCAGTACTTC. It yields the protein CASWDPQPNIQYF.

The genes are TRBV7-2 and TRBJ2-4; the D is unclear. CDR1 and CDR2 (germline): SGHTA, FQGNSA. The CDR3 consists of 11 residues. The V gene lost 5 bases and the J gene lost 7 bases, with 6 bases spanning the gap. The CDR3 region is CASSLRNIQYF. Here the CDR3 DNA reads TGTGCCAGCAGCCTTCGTAACATTCAGTACTTC.

This chain uses TRBV19 with TRBJ1-1; D may be TRBD1 (6 bases). This CDR3 has 14 amino acids. Germline lookup yields CDR1 LNHDA and CDR2 SQIVND (reference sequence). Trimming pared 4 bases from V and 1 base from J, leaving 10 bases between. DNA of the CDR3: TGTGCCAGTAGTAGGATGACAGGGAACACTGAAGCTTTCTTT. Translated: CASSRMTGNTEAFF.

The rearrangement joins TRBV27 to TRBJ1-5; maybe TRBD1 (6 bases). The germline gives CDR1 MNHEY, CDR2 SMNVEV (reference sequence). The CDR3 is 13 residues long. Trimming cost V 3 bases and J 7 bases, with 10 bases left between them. CDR3 amino acids: CASSLTGGQPQHF. The CDR3 DNA sequence: TGTGCCAGCAGTTTGACAGGCGGCCAGCCCCAGCATTTT.

On this clone: Additional DNA sequences in this sample encode the identical CDR3. This chain connects TRBV7-2 to TRBJ2-7; 9 bases fit TRBD2. J was trimmed by 1 base and V by 3 bases; bases with no gene match: 4. CDR1 and CDR2 (germline): SGHTA, FQGNSA. The CDR3 runs to 15 residues. CDR3 protein: CASSFVAGGSYEQYF. The CDR3 DNA reads as TGTGCCAGCAGCTTCGTGGCGGGAGGGTCCTACGAGCAGTACTTC.

The rearrangement links TRBV6-2 or TRBV6-3 to TRBJ1-5; D is undetermined. V lost 2 bases to trimming and J lost 5 bases, with 16 bases between them. This CDR3 contains 16 residues. In germline, CDR1 is MNHEY, CDR2 SVGEGT. The CDR3 spells CASSYGLVGSDQPQHF. The CDR3 region has the DNA TGTGCCAGCAGTTACGGTTTAGTCGGGTCAGATCAGCCCCAGCATTTT.

The V gene is TRBV19, the J gene TRBJ2-2; maybe TRBD1 (6 bases). Germline V CDR1 and CDR2: LNHDA, SQIVND (reference sequence). Trimming left V 1 base short and J 5 bases short, with 11 bases between. CDR3 length: 15 residues. The CDR3 is CASSIVLGATGELFF. In DNA, the CDR3 is TGTGCCAGTAGTATAGTTTTGGGGGCGACCGGGGAGCTGTTTTTT.

The V call is TRBV2, the J call TRBJ2-5; 8 bases align to TRBD1. The length of the CDR3 is 12 residues. The V and J ends lost 7 bases and 10 bases, in that order; junction bases with no gene match: 8. Germline CDR1 is SNHLY and CDR2 is FYNNEI. The CDR3 DNA sequence: TGTGCCAGCACCTATATGACAGGGGTCCAGTACTTC. This sequence encodes CASTYMTGVQYF.

This clone was detected only once. The CDR3 is CATHRGPGAAFF. For the CDR3, the DNA is TGTGCCACACACAGAGGTCCTGGGGCCGCTTTCTTT. J is TRBJ1-1 and V is TRBV19; D might be TRBD1 (5 bases). This CDR3 spans 12 amino acids. Germline V gives CDR1 LNHDA, CDR2 SQIVND (reference sequence). V was trimmed by 10 bases and J by 11 bases, leaving 20 bases between them.

The chain joins TRBV29-1 to TRBJ1-2; D unclear. Germline values: CDR1 SQVTM, CDR2 ANQGSEA. The CDR3 is 12 residues long. V lost 3 bases to trimming and J lost 3 bases, with 8 bases between them. In nucleotides, the CDR3 is TGCAGCGTTGAGCAGGCCTACTATGGCTACACCTTC. This translates into CSVEQAYYGYTF. Full variable domain (remainder filled in from reference TRBV29-1 and TRBJ1-2): SAVISQKPSRDICQRGTSLTIQCQVDSQVTMMFWYRQQPGQSLTLIATANQGSEATYESGFVIDKFPISRPNLTFSTLTVSNMSPEDSSIYLCSVEQAYYGYTFGSGTRLTVV.

J is TRBJ2-7 and V is TRBV7-9; D is tentatively TRBD1 or TRBD2 (5 bases each). This CDR3 region has 15 residues. V lost 5 bases, J lost 6 bases, and 20 bases lay in between. The germline gives CDR1 SEHNR, CDR2 FQNEAQ (reference sequence). The CDR3 DNA sequence: TGTGCCAGCAGCACCCCGGGACCCTGGGCCTTCGAGCAGTACTTC. Its protein is CASSTPGPWAFEQYF.

This clone came up a few times. The J gene is TRBJ1-3, the V gene TRBV19; no firm D call. Trimming removed 5 bases from V and 4 bases from J, with 6 bases in between. Germline V gene data show CDR1 as LNHDA and CDR2 as SQIVND (reference sequence). This CDR3 has 12 residues. DNA for the CDR3: TGTGCCAGTAGTTCAAGAGGAAACACCATATATTTT. Its protein is CASSSRGNTIYF.

This rearrangement joins TRBV7-9 to TRBJ2-7; TRBD2 might be the D (5 bases). V was pared by 4 bases and J by 5 bases, with 12 bases between. The CDR3 extends over 13 amino acids. Germline V CDR1 and CDR2: SEHNR, FQNEAQ (reference sequence). The CDR3 loop is CASSSGDYDEQYF. CDR3 DNA sequence: TGTGCCAGCAGCTCTGGTGACTACGACGAGCAGTACTTC.

The chain has TRBV7-8 and TRBJ1-4, with D perhaps matching TRBD1 (5 bases). Trimming stripped 4 bases from V and 6 bases from J, with 21 bases between. The CDR3 consists of 17 residues. Germline V CDR1 and CDR2: SGHVS, FQNEAQ. The CDR3 spells CASSYISIGAVDEKLFF. As DNA, the CDR3 is TGTGCCAGCAGCTATATATCGATCGGGGCAGTTGATGAAAAACTGTTTTTT.

This chain connects TRBV24-1 to TRBJ2-1; no clear D gene. The CDR3 length is 13 residues. V lost 7 bases, J lost 2 bases, and 8 bases lay in between. Germline V gives CDR1 KGHDR, CDR2 SFDVKD. The CDR3 is CATRGIPYNEQFF. CDR3 in DNA: TGTGCCACCAGGGGTATTCCCTACAATGAGCAGTTCTTC.

This clone has a handful of counts. Distinct nucleotide sequences in the sample also encode this CDR3. V usage is TRBV4-1 and J usage is TRBJ1-2; D gene unclear. The CDR3 covers 13 residues. Trimming shortened V by 0 bases and J by 2 bases, and 4 bases separated the two germline ends. CDR1 is MGHRA and CDR2 is YSYEKL in the germline V gene. CDR3 sequence (DNA): TGCGCCAGCAGCCAAGATGGGAACTATGGCTACACCTTC. It translates to CASSQDGNYGYTF.

This chain uses TRBV28 with TRBJ1-4; D perhaps matches TRBD1 (6 bases). Germline values: CDR1 MDHEN, CDR2 SYDVKM. The CDR3 covers 14 residues. Trimming stripped 7 bases from V and 8 bases from J, with 17 bases between. In DNA, the CDR3 is TGTGCCAGCAACTCCCGGGACATCCGCGAAAAACTGTTTTTT. This gives the protein CASNSRDIREKLFF.

This chain connects TRBV29-1 to TRBJ2-2; D remains unclear. The CDR3 is made up of 13 amino acids. CDR1 is SQVTM, CDR2 ANQGSEA, per germline. With 3 bases removed from V and 1 base from J, the gap between germline ends came to 6 bases. CDR3 protein: CSVDLGNTGELFF. The CDR3 DNA follows: TGCAGCGTTGATCTCGGGAACACCGGGGAGCTGTTTTTT.

The gene calls are TRBV7-9 and TRBJ2-1, with D unresolved. Germline V gene lookup returns CDR1 SEHNR and CDR2 FQNEAQ (reference sequence). V shed 2 bases and J shed 8 bases, with 10 bases lying between them. The CDR3 consists of 13 residues. CDR3 protein: CASSLRWLDEQFF. In nucleotides, the CDR3 is TGTGCCAGCAGCTTACGTTGGCTAGATGAGCAGTTCTTC.

J is TRBJ1-2 and V is TRBV28; unclear D gene. CDR1 and CDR2 from the germline V gene are MDHEN and SYDVKM. This CDR3 contains 13 residues. V was shortened by 5 bases and J by 5 bases, with 12 bases between the two germline ends. CDR3 loop: CASSPAGYYGYTF. CDR3 DNA: TGTGCCAGCAGTCCGGCCGGGTATTATGGCTACACCTTC.

The J gene is TRBJ2-7, the V gene TRBV18, with D possibly being TRBD2 (5 bases). Trimming took 4 bases from V and 7 from J, leaving 14 bases between them. This CDR3 has 13 residues. CDR1 KGHSH and CDR2 LQKENI come from the germline V gene. The CDR3 is CASSLDWGREQYF. The CDR3 nucleotides read TGTGCCAGCTCACTGGACTGGGGAAGAGAGCAGTACTTC. Full variable domain (missing parts from reference TRBV18 and TRBJ2-7): NAGVMQNPRHLVRRRGQEARLRCSPMKGHSHVYWYRQLPEEGLKFMVYLQKENIIDESGMPKERFSAEFPKEGPSILRIQQVVRGDSAAYFCASSLDWGREQYFGPGTRLTVT.

The V call is TRBV19, the J call TRBJ2-1; D gene unclear. The CDR3 is 12 residues long. CDR1 LNHDA and CDR2 SQIVND come from the germline V gene (reference sequence). Trimming took off 3 bases at V and 7 bases at J, with 7 bases between the two ends. CDR3 sequence reads: CASSIGLNEQFF. CDR3 in DNA: TGTGCCAGTAGTATCGGTTTGAATGAGCAGTTCTTC.

CDR3 bases: TGTGCCAGCAGCGTAGTGGGGTACACCGGGGAGCTGTTTTTT. Its translation: CASSVVGYTGELFF. The gene calls are TRBV9 and TRBJ2-2; D is unclear. V was clipped by 0 bases and J by 3 bases, with 6 bases between them. This CDR3 has 14 residues. CDR1 and CDR2 (germline): SGDLS, YYNGEE. Based on the CDR3 plus reference TRBV9 and TRBJ2-2, the full variable domain is DSGVTQTPKHLITATGQRVTLRCSPRSGDLSVYWYQQSLDQGLQFLIQYYNGEERAKGNILERFSAQQFPDLHSELNLSSLELGDSALYFCASSVVGYTGELFFGEGSRLTVL.

The rearrangement links TRBV29-1 to TRBJ2-5; 16 bases fit TRBD2. Unmatched junction bases numbered 9, after V lost 7 bases and J lost 4 bases. The CDR3 consists of 16 residues. CDR1 is SQVTM, CDR2 ANQGSEA, per germline. In nucleotides, the CDR3 is TGCAGCGCCGGGACTAGCGGGAGGGGGGGCGGAGAGACCCAGTACTTC. It is translated as CSAGTSGRGGGETQYF.

The V gene is TRBV6-5, the J gene TRBJ2-1, with 7 bases lining up with TRBD1. This CDR3 has 14 amino acids. The V segment lost 4 bases and the J segment 5 bases; nucleotides outside the gene matches: 5. Germline V gene lookup returns CDR1 MNHEY and CDR2 SVGAGI. The CDR3 DNA sequence: TGTGCCAGCAGTTCGACAGGGATTCACAATGAGCAGTTCTTC. Encoded protein: CASSSTGIHNEQFF.

The chain couples TRBV9 to TRBJ2-1; D possibly corresponds to TRBD2 (5 bases). This CDR3 is built from 16 residues. Looked up from germline, CDR1 is SGDLS and CDR2 is YYNGEE. V dropped 2 bases and J dropped 0 bases, with 12 bases sitting between them. The CDR3 DNA reads TGTGCCAGCAGCGTCGAGCGGTTCAGCTCCTACAATGAGCAGTTCTTC. This gives the protein CASSVERFSSYNEQFF.